The present TCR beta chain was sequenced within a study of cytomegalovirus exposure and HLA in healthy donors. In the case of this clone: The target antigen is unknown.

Regarding the study as a whole: Later findings reportedly placed an Asian-associated ancestry cluster below the approximately 630-donor mean for N-insertions. A later analysis reported that several of the most significant clusters appeared to be linked to common viral pathogens, among them Epstein-Barr virus.

This CDR3 is 15 amino acids long. Germline V gene lookup returns CDR1 LNHDA and CDR2 SQIVND (reference sequence). Trimming pared 3 bases from V and 4 bases from J, leaving 15 bases between. Vbeta (60) and Jbeta (13) primers were used in the PCR. Only in-frame clones appear in the TCRdb table, and some are missing; sequencing was by immunoSEQ multiplex PCR. Among some 120,000 clones listed, around a tenth were seen once. The sequence was collected from a man between 25 and 39 years old in good health and CMV-seronegative. V and J are TRBV19 and TRBJ1-2; D is uncertain. Sequenced input: PBMCs. Written as DNA, the CDR3 is TGTGCCAGTAGTATTTCAACAGCCACTCCCTATGGCTACACCTTC. Its protein is CASSISTATPYGYTF.